The next 2 T cell receptor beta chains were all read from a single sample in a study of human T cells and chemical hapten exposure. Time point in this sample: pre-sensitization, week 0. Treatment specified: therapeutic diphenylcyclopropenone sensitization with weekly scalp DPC. Each CDR3 protein is one row after TCRdb ran MiXCR on the RACE reads. The sample lists about 74,000 distinct CDR3 sequences, approximately 15% occurring once. Source: whole blood, taken in connection with sensitization to the hapten diphenylcyclopropenone (DPC). The source is a woman aged 45-65 years with alopecia areata. Some clones in this sample may be carry-over from other donors' samples.

This clonotype was seen a handful of times. This chain links TRBV29-1 with TRBJ2-3; D is ambiguous. V was trimmed by 4 bases and J by 3 bases, leaving 8 bases between them. The CDR3 covers 12 residues. Germline V gives CDR1 SQVTM, CDR2 ANQGSEA. The CDR3 DNA reads as TGCAGCGTTGTCCCAGGAACAGATACGCAGTATTTT. The encoded protein is CSVVPGTDTQYF.

The rearrangement joins TRBV12-3 or TRBV12-4 to TRBJ1-6; 10 bases fit TRBD1. CDR3 length equals 14 residues. The V and J ends lost 8 bases and 8 bases, in that order; junction bases with no gene match: 6. Here the CDR3 DNA reads TGTGCCAGCTGGGGGACAGGGGACCATTCACCCCTCCACTTT. Its protein is CASWGTGDHSPLHF.